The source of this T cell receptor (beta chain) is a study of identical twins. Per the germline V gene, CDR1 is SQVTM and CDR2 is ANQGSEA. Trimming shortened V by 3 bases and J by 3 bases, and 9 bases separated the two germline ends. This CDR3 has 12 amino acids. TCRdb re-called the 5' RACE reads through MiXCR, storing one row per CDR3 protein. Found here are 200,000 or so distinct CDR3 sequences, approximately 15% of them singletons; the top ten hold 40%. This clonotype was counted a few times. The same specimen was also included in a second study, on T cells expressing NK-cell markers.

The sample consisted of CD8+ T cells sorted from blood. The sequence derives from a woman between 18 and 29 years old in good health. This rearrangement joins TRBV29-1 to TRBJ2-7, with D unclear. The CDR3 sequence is CSVEGRLYEQYF. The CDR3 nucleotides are TGCAGCGTTGAGGGCAGGCTCTACGAGCAGTACTTC.